The 22 T cell receptor beta chains listed next were all sequenced from one sample in a study of beta chain features in type 1 diabetes. The entirety of the isolated RNA underwent reverse transcription, so expressed TCRB transcripts were sequenced. Assay used: immunoSEQ multiplex PCR; TCRdb lists only in-frame clones, some missing. The table includes roughly 610,000 clones, about 16% detected once. Sequenced sample: naive CD4+ T cells from blood. Receptors originate from a man between 18 and 35 years old in good health.

This clone was counted between two and nine times. The chain links TRBV7-2 to TRBJ2-5; 8 positions agree with TRBD1. Unmatched junction bases numbered 9, after V lost 5 bases and J lost 7 bases. The CDR3 runs to 14 residues. The germline V gene has CDR1 SGHTA and CDR2 FQGNSA. CDR3: CASSLGDRPGTQYF. The CDR3 DNA reads as TGTGCCAGCAGCCTGGGGGACAGGCCTGGGACCCAGTACTTC.

This clone was seen a handful of times. The gene calls are TRBV5-1 and TRBJ2-7; 10 positions agree with TRBD1. The CDR3 is 15 amino acids. The germline V gene encodes CDR1 SGHRS and CDR2 YFSETQ. V shed 6 bases and J 6 bases; nucleotides not matched to a gene: 12. In DNA form, the CDR3 reads TGCGCCAGCACCGACGCCGGGACAGGGGTTGGCGAGCAGTACTTC. Its protein is CASTDAGTGVGEQYF.

The chain uses TRBV30 and TRBJ1-2, with a weak D call TRBD1 (6 bases). Germline V gene lookup returns CDR1 GTSNPN and CDR2 SVGIG (reference sequence). Trimming took 0 bases from V and 4 from J, leaving 9 bases between them. The CDR3 has 13 amino acids. The CDR3 coding sequence is TGTGCCTGGAGTGTACAGGGCCTCTATGGCTACACCTTC. It codes for CAWSVQGLYGYTF. Variable domain in full (rest from reference TRBV30 and TRBJ1-2): SQTIHQWPATLVQPVGSPLSLECTVEGTSNPNLYWYRQAAGRGLQLLFYSVGIGQISSEVPQNLSASRPQDRQFILSSKKLLLSDSGFYLCAWSVQGLYGYTFGSGTRLTVV.

The CDR3 region is CSAVRVGMNTEAFF. CDR3 DNA: TGCAGCGCCGTTCGGGTAGGGATGAACACTGAAGCTTTCTTT. This rearrangement joins TRBV29-1 to TRBJ1-1; D is unresolved. CDR1 is SQVTM and CDR2 is ANQGSEA in the germline V gene. The CDR3 runs 14 residues. Trimming stripped 7 bases from V and 0 bases from J, with 15 bases between.

V and J are TRBV5-8 and TRBJ1-5, with no clear D. Trimming pared 4 bases from V and 11 bases from J, leaving 13 bases between. The CDR3 consists of 12 residues. Germline V gene sequence: CDR1 SGHTS, CDR2 YDEGEE. The CDR3 sequence is CASSLPWTAQHF. For the CDR3, the DNA is TGTGCCAGCAGCCTCCCGTGGACTGCCCAGCATTTT.

The chain recombines TRBV29-1 with TRBJ2-3; TRBD1 matches 11 bases. V lost 3 bases, J lost 4 bases, and 3 bases stayed unmatched. This CDR3 is built from 14 residues. Germline V lookup: CDR1 SQVTM, CDR2 ANQGSEA. Here the CDR3 reads CSVDGGQGADTQYF. Written as DNA, the CDR3 is TGCAGCGTTGATGGGGGACAGGGGGCAGATACGCAGTATTTT.

This clone has a handful of counts. The rearrangement uses TRBV10-3 and TRBJ2-1, with TRBD2 identical over 11 bases. The germline gives CDR1 ENHRY, CDR2 SYGVKD. Trimming removed 0 bases from V and 6 bases from J; junction bases left unmatched: 4. This CDR3 comprises 16 residues. The CDR3 DNA reads as TGTGCCATCAGTGAGTCCCGACTAGCGGGAAGCAATGAGCAGTTCTTC. It is translated as CAISESRLAGSNEQFF.

The V and J genes are TRBV28 and TRBJ2-7; maybe TRBD1 (6 bases). Per germline, CDR1 MDHEN and CDR2 SYDVKM. The CDR3 has 14 residues. V was shortened by 6 bases and J by 7 bases, with 19 bases between the two germline ends. Here the CDR3 DNA reads TGTGCCAGCAGCCGTATAGAGGCTCAGGGGGAGCAGTACTTC. Translation gives CASSRIEAQGEQYF.

V and J are TRBV7-8 and TRBJ2-5, with 8 positions matching TRBD1. Germline V gene lookup returns CDR1 SGHVS and CDR2 FQNEAQ. The CDR3 runs to 15 residues. Losses at the gene ends were 3 bases for V and 2 bases for J; bases not matched to a gene: 5. For the CDR3, the DNA is TGTGCCAGCAGCTTTAACACAGGGGGGCAAGAGACCCAGTACTTC. It codes for CASSFNTGGQETQYF.

This sequence joins TRBV6-6 and TRBJ2-7; 9 bases match TRBD1. CDR3 length: 15 amino acids. Germline V gene sequence: CDR1 MNHNY, CDR2 SVGAGI (reference sequence). The junction had 5 bases not matched to a gene; V was cut back by 5 bases and J by 0 bases. The CDR3 region has the DNA TGTGCCAGCAGTATCAGACAGGGGGGCTCCTACGAGCAGTACTTC. Its translation: CASSIRQGGSYEQYF.

This clone appeared a few times. Additional DNA sequences in this sample encode the identical CDR3. J is TRBJ1-1 and V is TRBV18; D possibly corresponds to TRBD1 (5 bases). V gave up 4 bases and J gave up 1 base, with 7 bases separating them. The CDR3 has 13 amino acids. CDR1 KGHSH and CDR2 LQKENI come from the germline V gene. The CDR3 coding sequence is TGTGCCAGCTCACAGGGACCGAACACTGAAGCTTTCTTT. Its protein is CASSQGPNTEAFF.

There are a few counts of this clone. The rearrangement uses TRBV18 and TRBJ2-7; D gene ambiguous. Germline loops: CDR1 KGHSH, CDR2 LQKENI. The CDR3 has 16 residues. Trimming stripped 0 bases from V and 5 bases from J, with 17 bases between. The CDR3 DNA is TGTGCCAGCTCACCACCCGGGTTCATACAGTTGAACGAGCAGTACTTC. This gives the protein CASSPPGFIQLNEQYF.

This clone showed up just a few times. V usage is TRBV5-1 and J usage is TRBJ2-3; D gene uncertain. The V and J ends lost 0 bases and 7 bases respectively, with 12 bases between them. The germline CDR1 and CDR2 sequences are SGHRS and YFSETQ. The CDR3 loop spans 14 amino acids. Here the CDR3 DNA reads TGCGCCAGCAGCTTGGCATCGTCTGACTATACGCAGTATTTT. This translates into CASSLASSDYTQYF.

This clone was seen a few times. DNA for the CDR3: TGTGCCAGCAGCCGGAAGATACTGAGGGAGACCCAGTACTTC. It is translated as CASSRKILRETQYF. The rearrangement uses TRBV13 and TRBJ2-5; the D is unclear. V lost 5 bases, J lost 5 bases, and 15 bases lay in between. CDR3 length: 14 amino acids. The germline CDR1 and CDR2 sequences are PRHDT and FYEKMQ (reference sequence). The whole variable domain, filled in from reference TRBV13 and TRBJ2-5, reads AAGVIQSPRHLIKEKRETATLKCYPIPRHDTVYWYQQGPGQDPQFLISFYEKMQSDKGSIPDRFSAQQFSDYHSELNMSSLELGDSALYFCASSRKILRETQYFGPGTRLLVL.

The rearrangement joins TRBV28 to TRBJ1-3; 7 bases fit TRBD1. CDR1 is MDHEN and CDR2 is SYDVKM in the germline V gene. The ends lost 5 bases at V and 0 bases at J; junction bases unmatched: 7. This CDR3 spans 16 amino acids. The CDR3 DNA follows: TGTGCCAGCAGTACGGGACAGCCCTTCTCTGGAAACACCATATATTTT. Its protein is CASSTGQPFSGNTIYF.

This clone was seen only a few times. The J gene is TRBJ2-7, the V gene TRBV30; 10 nucleotides line up with TRBD1. This CDR3 has 17 residues. Trimming cost V 1 base and J 3 bases; bases outside gene matches: 12. Germline CDR1 and CDR2: GTSNPN and SVGIG (reference sequence). CDR3 DNA sequence: TGTGCCTGGAGTGCCCTAGGGACAGGGGACGGGTACTACGAGCAGTACTTC. Its translation: CAWSALGTGDGYYEQYF.

The genes are TRBV9 and TRBJ2-2, with a tentative D call TRBD2 (5 bases). V was cut by 2 bases and J by 4 bases, with 12 bases left in between. This CDR3 has 15 amino acids. The germline CDR1 and CDR2 sequences are SGDLS and YYNGEE. The CDR3 protein is CASSVTASFTGELFF. The CDR3 bases are TGTGCCAGCAGCGTCACTGCTAGCTTCACCGGGGAGCTGTTTTTT.

This sequence joins TRBV7-2 and TRBJ2-7; 9 bases fit TRBD1. V was clipped by 1 base and J by 2 bases; unmatched bases: 6. CDR1 and CDR2 (germline): SGHTA, FQGNSA. The CDR3 sequence is 16 residues long. The CDR3 spells CASSLEGTGSPYEQYF. CDR3 sequence (DNA): TGTGCCAGCAGCTTAGAAGGGACAGGGAGCCCCTACGAGCAGTACTTC.

This chain links TRBV7-7 with TRBJ2-2; TRBD1 might be the D (5 bases). V dropped 6 bases and J dropped 4 bases, with 9 bases sitting between them. Germline V CDR1 and CDR2: SSHAT, FNYEAQ (reference sequence). The CDR3 is 13 amino acids. In nucleotides, the CDR3 is TGTGCCAGCAGTTTTCAGGGCACCGGGGAGCTGTTTTTT. Residues: CASSFQGTGELFF.

Only a few counts were recorded for this clone. V and J are TRBV5-1 and TRBJ2-7; D is possibly TRBD2 (6 bases). Germline V gene data show CDR1 as SGHRS and CDR2 as YFSETQ. The V end was cut by 5 bases, the J end by 2 bases, with 14 bases between. There are 14 residues in the CDR3. CDR3 sequence reads: CASRGRTSTYEQYF. Here the CDR3 DNA reads TGCGCCAGCAGAGGGAGGACGTCCACCTACGAGCAGTACTTC.

This clone was observed a handful of times. This sequence joins TRBV16 and TRBJ1-5; D unclear. CDR1 and CDR2 (germline): KGHSY, FQNENV. V gave up 3 bases and J gave up 2 bases, with 17 bases separating them. The CDR3 sequence is 17 residues long. This CDR3 reads CASSQTKKQVGNQPQHF. In DNA form, the CDR3 reads TGTGCCAGCAGCCAGACCAAAAAGCAGGTTGGCAATCAGCCCCAGCATTTT.

This clone has more than one count but fewer than ten. The sample has other DNA sequences that encode this CDR3 too. CDR3: CASSLGRLNTEAFF. The CDR3 bases are TGTGCCAGCAGCTTGGGGAGGCTTAACACTGAAGCTTTCTTT. V usage is TRBV7-2 and J usage is TRBJ1-1; no clear D gene. Trimming took off 3 bases at V and 2 bases at J, with 10 bases between the two ends. CDR3 length: 14 amino acids. Germline-derived CDR1 and CDR2 are SGHTA and FQGNSA.